This T cell receptor (beta chain) was obtained from a study of blood T cell repertoires in COVID-19 (dated by TCRdb to between 2020 and 2021). For the study in its entirety: Samples covering the acute and convalescent phases of COVID-19 were provided by collaborators in the United States, Italy and Spain. The dataset comprised deeply sampled blood TCRbeta repertoires from subjects exposed to, actively infected with, or recovered from COVID-19. Samples came from the ongoing ImmuneRACE study (first 160 participants) plus 1,254 subjects from 6 global collaborators. The prospective study material was composed of cDNA or gDNA derived from T cells, B-cell-depleted T cells, or PBMCs. The repertoires were made available in a free public database intended to serve as a resource for research on the immune response to SARS-CoV-2. Where available, HLA class I and class II types were taken from metadata supplied by the sample provider and were not determined by assay-based typing. Sample metadata almost always included a de-identified subject ID, COVID-19 status, age in years and sex. Broad study findings and their caveats: The amount of clinical and demographic metadata varied by source and participant and was provided uncurated.

The immunoSEQ Assay, a bias-controlled multiplex PCR, was used to amplify TCRbeta CDR3 regions from genomic DNA. The source study handled its data this way. The number of nucleated cells in each sample was estimated by amplification of reference gene primers within the assay. To quantify the absolute abundance of each unique TCRbeta CDR3 rearrangement, sequence reads were collapsed and filtered. Productive Simpson clonality was computed per sample as the square root of Simpson's diversity index over productive rearrangements. TCRdb provides this immuneACCESS table in a form limited to in-frame rearrangements. Some clones are lacking; in checked studies, under half of them reflect an unresolved V gene, and why the rest are absent is not known. V, J and clone size derive from that table, while D and trimming were established from the DNA sequence. The sample table records roughly 260,000 clones; roughly three quarters of these occur just once. The ten biggest clones cover approximately 4% of the sample.

Remarks on this clone: Its antigen remains undetermined. Base quality data are lacking; no much larger clone is found one base away.

V is cut back by 1 base and J by 6 bases, with 4 bases in the junction unmatched. Reading from cysteine to valine, the CDR3 counts 15 amino acids. Solely the CDR3 DNA is kept, with 45 bases framed from the first base. CDR1 is given as MGHRA and CDR2 as YSYEKL, both from the germline V gene. Each collaborating institution followed its own protocols to collect whole blood in K2EDTA tubes. For TCRbeta analysis, collaborators shipped samples in one of three forms: frozen whole blood, isolated PBMCs, or DNA extracted from either of those sample types. The sequenced material came from peripheral blood. The receptor chain draws on TRBV4-1 and TRBJ2-7; TRBD1 matches 12 bases in the middle. This clonotype originated in a middle-aged woman with active or convalescent COVID-19. Read as DNA, the sequence is TGCGCCAGCAGCCAAGCGGGACAGGGGGCCGGCGAGCAGTACGTC. Translated, it gives CASSQAGQGAGEQYV.